These 20 T cell receptor beta chains were sequenced from one sample in a study of OX40 agonist ivuxolimab in advanced cancers. Data came from immunoSEQ multiplex PCR; TCRdb stores just in-frame clones and leaves some out. Found here are about 100,000 clones, about 83% of them singletons; the top ten hold around 1.6%. The sample consisted of CD4+ or CD8+ T cells sorted from blood, taken in a trial of the OX40 agonist ivuxolimab. Receptors originate from an adult with an advanced solid tumor such as melanoma, head and neck, liver or kidney cancer.

This chain connects TRBV11-3 to TRBJ2-7, with D unclear. Per germline, CDR1 SGHNT and CDR2 YENEEA. The CDR3 has 10 amino acids. The germline V and J ends were trimmed by 3 bases and 7 bases, with 4 bases remaining between them. CDR3 region: CASSFFEQYF. CDR3 bases: TGTGCCAGCAGCTTTTTTGAGCAGTACTTC.

Note on this clone: The identical CDR3 is also encoded by other nucleotide sequences in the sample. The CDR3 nucleotides are TGTGCCAGCAGCGTAGACCTCCAAGAGACCCAGTACTTC. This gives the protein CASSVDLQETQYF. The chain couples TRBV9 to TRBJ2-5; D is ambiguous. The germline CDR1 and CDR2 sequences are SGDLS and YYNGEE. V was trimmed by 0 bases and J by 1 base, leaving 4 bases between them. The CDR3 has 13 amino acids.

This clone was detected once. J is TRBJ2-7 and V is TRBV29-1; 13 bases map to TRBD2. CDR1 and CDR2 from the germline V gene are SQVTM and ANQGSEA. The CDR3 length is 12 residues. J lost 6 bases, V lost 7 bases, and 3 bases had no gene match. This CDR3 is CSGGLAGAEQYF. As DNA, the CDR3 is TGCAGCGGTGGACTAGCGGGAGCCGAGCAGTACTTC.

This clone appeared once. The chain combines TRBV7-2 with TRBJ1-1, with D perhaps matching TRBD1 (6 bases). Trimming left V 5 bases short and J 1 base short, with 14 bases between. The CDR3 has 15 residues. From germline, CDR1 is SGHTA and CDR2 FQGNSA. The CDR3 here is CASSRKQGANTEAFF. The DNA for the CDR3 is TGTGCCAGCAGCCGGAAACAGGGTGCGAACACTGAAGCTTTCTTT.

This clone is medium-sized (0.01 to 0.1%) in the sample. The chain employs TRBV18 and TRBJ1-5; 7 bases are shared with TRBD1. Germline lookup yields CDR1 KGHSH and CDR2 LQKENI. This CDR3 has 15 residues. The J segment lost 7 bases and the V segment lost 4 bases, leaving 10 bases of the junction unmatched. The CDR3 sequence: CASSHQTGTGQPQHF. Written as DNA, the CDR3 is TGTGCCAGCTCACATCAGACAGGGACGGGACAGCCCCAGCATTTT.

With regard to this clone: A read error may account for a junction end that differs from germline. The gene calls are TRBV12-5 and TRBJ2-7; 8 bases line up with TRBD2. The germline gives CDR1 LGHNT, CDR2 FRNRAP. The CDR3 length is 14 residues. The CDR3 coding sequence is TGTGCTAGTGCCCTAGCGGGCCAAATCTACGGGCAGTACTTC. This gives the protein CASALAGQIYGQYF.

Concerning this clone: Without the conserved terminal phenylalanine or tryptophan, this CDR3 likely stems from a read error. Because the CDR3's place on the DNA is in doubt, the DNA is left out and the CDR3 is given as listed by TCRdb. V usage is TRBV5-1 and J usage is TRBJ2-3; TRBD1 is taken as the D call from the table, unchecked against the DNA. The CDR3 comprises 9 residues, both ends counted. Germline loops: CDR1 SGHRS, CDR2 YFSETQ. The CDR3 protein is CASSLNPGG.

The chain uses TRBV6-1 and TRBJ1-5; 9 bases are shared with TRBD1. Trimming at V came to 7 bases and at J to 5 bases, leaving 6 bases not matched to a gene. The CDR3 spans 14 residues. Germline lookup yields CDR1 MNHNS and CDR2 SASEGT. This CDR3 is CASTRDRADQPQHF. The CDR3, as DNA: TGTGCCAGCACCCGGGACAGGGCGGATCAGCCCCAGCATTTT.

The genes are TRBV7-8 and TRBJ1-5; maybe TRBD1 (6 bases). Trimming took 5 bases from V and 5 from J, leaving 19 bases between them. CDR3 length: 16 amino acids. CDR1 SGHVS and CDR2 FQNEAQ come from the germline V gene. CDR3: CASSLGPGGADQPQHF. For the CDR3, the DNA is TGTGCCAGCAGCCTAGGGCCCGGGGGGGCGGATCAGCCCCAGCATTTT. Based on the CDR3 plus reference TRBV7-8 and TRBJ1-5, the full variable domain is GAGVSQSPRYKVAKRGQDVALRCDPISGHVSLFWYQQALGQGPEFLTYFQNEAQLDKSGLPSDRFFAERPEGSVSTLKIQRTQQEDSAVYLCASSLGPGGADQPQHFGDGTRLSIL.

The V call is TRBV5-6, the J call TRBJ2-1; 8 bases are a match to TRBD1. This CDR3 is 11 amino acids long. Losses at the gene ends were 3 bases for V and 13 bases for J; bases not matched to a gene: 3. CDR1 and CDR2 from the germline V gene are SGHDT and YYEEEE. The CDR3 DNA reads as TGTGCCAGCAGCTCGGGGACAGGACAGTTCTTC. It translates to CASSSGTGQFF.

This chain connects TRBV7-8 to TRBJ1-6; weak D call: TRBD1 (5 bases). This CDR3 is 16 amino acids long. V lost 4 bases and J lost 10, with 20 bases in between. The germline gives CDR1 SGHVS, CDR2 FQNEAQ. The DNA of the CDR3 is TGTGCCAGCAGCTCTCACTCGGGGGGGGGAAACTCACCCCTCCACTTT. Translation gives CASSSHSGGGNSPLHF.

J is TRBJ1-5 and V is TRBV6-1, with D hard to call. Germline lookup yields CDR1 MNHNS and CDR2 SASEGT. CDR3 length: 13 residues. The V end lost 5 bases, the J end lost 1 base, and 6 bases lay between the germline ends. The CDR3 region is CASSLESNQPQHF. Here the CDR3 DNA reads TGTGCCAGCAGTCTAGAGAGCAATCAGCCCCAGCATTTT.

This chain connects TRBV5-1 to TRBJ2-1, with 13 nucleotides matching TRBD2. This CDR3 comprises 16 residues. Germline V gene lookup returns CDR1 SGHRS and CDR2 YFSETQ. J lost 6 bases, V lost 2 bases, and 5 bases had no gene match. CDR3: CASSLLAGGPSNEQFF. Here the CDR3 DNA reads TGCGCCAGCAGCTTACTAGCGGGAGGGCCCTCCAATGAGCAGTTCTTC.

The rearrangement links TRBV6-1 to TRBJ2-7; 7 nucleotides line up with TRBD2. This CDR3 comprises 13 residues. CDR1 is MNHNS, CDR2 SASEGT, per germline. V was clipped by 8 bases and J by 3 bases; unmatched bases: 7. The CDR3 bases are TGTGCCAGCCCGGGGGGTAGGGTCTACGAGCAGTACTTC. Its translation: CASPGGRVYEQYF.

CDR3 in amino acids: CASSLSGVKPGNTIYF. DNA of the CDR3: TGTGCCAGCAGTTTATCCGGGGTTAAGCCTGGAAACACCATATATTTT. V gene TRBV27 combines with J gene TRBJ1-3, with D unresolved. V shed 0 bases and J shed 2 bases, with 11 bases lying between them. In germline, CDR1 is MNHEY, CDR2 SMNVEV (reference sequence). The CDR3 sequence is 16 residues long.

This clone was observed a few times. The chain uses TRBV14 and TRBJ1-5; D gene unclear. V was trimmed by 0 bases and J by 5 bases, leaving 5 bases between them. The CDR3 sequence is 13 residues long. CDR1 is SGHDN and CDR2 is FVKESK in the germline V gene. In DNA, the CDR3 is TGTGCCAGCAGCCAAGATCTGGATCAGCCCCAGCATTTT. This codes for CASSQDLDQPQHF.

J is TRBJ1-1 and V is TRBV7-2; a possible D gene is TRBD1 (6 bases). The V and J ends lost 1 base and 10 bases respectively, with 13 bases between them. Germline loops: CDR1 SGHTA, CDR2 FQGNSA. This CDR3 is built from 13 residues. The CDR3 protein is CASSLEGGRGAFF. The CDR3 DNA reads TGTGCCAGCAGCTTAGAGGGGGGGCGCGGAGCTTTCTTT. Together with reference TRBV7-2 and TRBJ1-1, the CDR3 gives the full variable domain: GAGVSQSPSNKVTEKGKDVELRCDPISGHTALYWYRQSLGQGLEFLIYFQGNSAPDKSGLPSDRFSAERTGGSVSTLTIQRTQQEDSAVYLCASSLEGGRGAFFGQGTRLTVV.

The chain couples TRBV5-4 to TRBJ2-3; 8 bases are shared with TRBD2. This CDR3 spans 15 amino acids. V was pared by 3 bases and J by 3 bases, with 6 bases of the junction left unmatched. Germline CDR1 is SGHNT and CDR2 is YYREEE (reference sequence). CDR3 sequence (DNA): TGTGCCAGCAGCTCAACTAGCGGTTATACAGATACGCAGTATTTT. Its protein product is CASSSTSGYTDTQYF.

This chain links TRBV6-4 with TRBJ1-2, with 8 bases identical to TRBD1. The CDR3 consists of 15 residues. The ends lost 6 bases at V and 5 bases at J; junction bases unmatched: 11. Germline V gene sequence: CDR1 MRHNA, CDR2 SNTAGT. CDR3 region: CASRVRTGLNYGYTF. CDR3 nucleotides: TGTGCCAGCAGGGTTCGGACAGGGTTAAATTATGGCTACACCTTC.

The gene calls are TRBV2 and TRBJ1-2; D perhaps matches TRBD1 (6 bases). Germline V gene sequence: CDR1 SNHLY, CDR2 FYNNEI. The CDR3 has 13 amino acids. Trimming stripped 5 bases from V and 8 bases from J, with 15 bases between. This CDR3 reads CASSYREAGGYTF. CDR3 sequence (DNA): TGTGCCAGCAGTTACAGGGAGGCAGGGGGCTACACCTTC.